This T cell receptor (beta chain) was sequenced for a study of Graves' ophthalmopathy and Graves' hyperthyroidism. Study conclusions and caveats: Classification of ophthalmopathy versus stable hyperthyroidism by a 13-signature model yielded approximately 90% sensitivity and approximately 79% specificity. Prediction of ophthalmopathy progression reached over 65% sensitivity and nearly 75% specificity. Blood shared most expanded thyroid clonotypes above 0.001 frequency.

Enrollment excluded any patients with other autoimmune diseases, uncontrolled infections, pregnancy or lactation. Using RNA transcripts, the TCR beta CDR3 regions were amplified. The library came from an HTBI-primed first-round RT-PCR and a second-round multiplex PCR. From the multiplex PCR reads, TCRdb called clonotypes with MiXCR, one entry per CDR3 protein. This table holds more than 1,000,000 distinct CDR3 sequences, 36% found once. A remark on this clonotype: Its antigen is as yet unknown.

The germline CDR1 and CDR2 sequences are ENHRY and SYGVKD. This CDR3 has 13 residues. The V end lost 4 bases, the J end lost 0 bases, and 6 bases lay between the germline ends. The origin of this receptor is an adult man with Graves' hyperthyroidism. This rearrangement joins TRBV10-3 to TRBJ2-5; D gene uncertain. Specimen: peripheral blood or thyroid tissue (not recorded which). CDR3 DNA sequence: TGTGCCATCAGTGCGGGCAACCAAGAGACCCAGTACTTC. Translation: CAISAGNQETQYF.